The text below deals with one TCR beta chain. Its matching antigen is unknown. The data were obtained in a study of early stage breast cancer tumors. Study overall: ER+/PR+/HER2- status applied to about 70% of the 16 invasive breast tumors. Around 10-fold was the mean read coverage per sample.

Germline V gene data show CDR1 as MNHEY and CDR2 as SVGAGI. The CDR3 is 14 amino acids. V shed 3 bases, J shed 8 bases, and the junction held 6 bases outside the gene matches. Study-wide results and caveats: Tumor and normal breast were distinguished via blood comparison in about 90% of the 16 patients. Tumors had around 2.4-fold higher T cell density than normal breast.

Some clones are missing from TCRdb's copy, which holds only in-frame ones; the method was immunoSEQ multiplex PCR. Among tens of thousands of clones listed, 65% to 80% were seen once. This chain links TRBV6-5 with TRBJ1-2, with 10 bases identical to TRBD1. Source material: blood. The sequence came from a person aged 55 to 69 with breast cancer. Here the CDR3 reads CASSYAGTGAGYTF. Written as DNA, the CDR3 is TGTGCCAGCAGTTATGCCGGGACAGGGGCGGGCTACACCTTC.